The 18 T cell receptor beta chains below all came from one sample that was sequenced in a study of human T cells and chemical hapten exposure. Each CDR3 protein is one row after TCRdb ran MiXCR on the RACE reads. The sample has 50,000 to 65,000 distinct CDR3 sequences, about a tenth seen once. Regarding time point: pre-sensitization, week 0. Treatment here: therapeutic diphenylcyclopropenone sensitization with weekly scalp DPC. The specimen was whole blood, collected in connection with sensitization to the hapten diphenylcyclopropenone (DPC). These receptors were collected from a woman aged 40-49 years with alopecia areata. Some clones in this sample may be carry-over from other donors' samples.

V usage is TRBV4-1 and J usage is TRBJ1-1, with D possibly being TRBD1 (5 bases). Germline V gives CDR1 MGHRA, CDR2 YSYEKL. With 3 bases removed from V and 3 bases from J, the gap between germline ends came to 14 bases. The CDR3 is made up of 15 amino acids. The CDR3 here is CASSQEPGSHTEAFF. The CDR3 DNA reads TGCGCCAGCAGCCAGGAACCAGGGAGTCACACTGAAGCTTTCTTT.

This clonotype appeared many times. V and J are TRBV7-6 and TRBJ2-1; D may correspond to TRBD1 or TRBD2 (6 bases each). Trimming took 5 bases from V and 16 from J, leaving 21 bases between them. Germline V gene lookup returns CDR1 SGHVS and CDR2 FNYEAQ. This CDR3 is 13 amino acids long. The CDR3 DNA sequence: TGTGCCAGCAGCCCTGGAGGGGGAGTGAGGGCCTTCTTC. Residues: CASSPGGGVRAFF.

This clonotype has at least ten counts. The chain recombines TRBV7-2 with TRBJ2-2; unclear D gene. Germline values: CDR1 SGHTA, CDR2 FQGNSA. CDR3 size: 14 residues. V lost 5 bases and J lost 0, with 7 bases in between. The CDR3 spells CASSPPPNTGELFF. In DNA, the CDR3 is TGTGCCAGCAGCCCTCCCCCGAACACCGGGGAGCTGTTTTTT.

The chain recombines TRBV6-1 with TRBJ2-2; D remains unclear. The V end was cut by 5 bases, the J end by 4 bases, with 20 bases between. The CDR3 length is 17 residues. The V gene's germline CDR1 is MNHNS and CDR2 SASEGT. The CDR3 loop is CASSSPANRASTGELFF. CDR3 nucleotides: TGTGCCAGCAGTTCACCCGCCAACCGGGCGTCCACCGGGGAGCTGTTTTTT.

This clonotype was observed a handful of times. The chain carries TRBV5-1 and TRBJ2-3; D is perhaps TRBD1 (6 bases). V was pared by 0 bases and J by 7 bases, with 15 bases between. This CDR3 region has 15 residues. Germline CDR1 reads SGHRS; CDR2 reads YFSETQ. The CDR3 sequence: CASSLAGAQSHTQYF. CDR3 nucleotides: TGCGCCAGCAGCTTGGCAGGGGCGCAGAGTCATACGCAGTATTTT.

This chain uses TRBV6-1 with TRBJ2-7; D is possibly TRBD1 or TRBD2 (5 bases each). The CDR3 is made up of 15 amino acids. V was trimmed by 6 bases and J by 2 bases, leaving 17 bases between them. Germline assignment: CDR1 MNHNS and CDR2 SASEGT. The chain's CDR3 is CASRDRRDGPYEQYF. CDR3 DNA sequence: TGTGCCAGCAGAGACCGCCGGGACGGACCCTACGAGCAGTACTTC.

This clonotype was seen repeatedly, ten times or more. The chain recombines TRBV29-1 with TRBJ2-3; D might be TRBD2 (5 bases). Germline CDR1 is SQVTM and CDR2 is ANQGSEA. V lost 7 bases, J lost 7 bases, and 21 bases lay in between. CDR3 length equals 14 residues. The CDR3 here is CSALDWTPGNTQYF. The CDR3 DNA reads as TGCAGCGCTTTGGACTGGACCCCTGGGAATACGCAGTATTTT.

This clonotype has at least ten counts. Here the CDR3 reads CASSFGTGATDTQYF. In DNA form, the CDR3 reads TGTGCCAGCAGCTTTGGGACAGGGGCCACAGATACGCAGTATTTT. The V gene is TRBV11-2, the J gene TRBJ2-3; TRBD1 matches 10 bases. This CDR3 is 15 amino acids long. Germline V gives CDR1 SGHAT, CDR2 FQNNGV. V lost 3 bases and J lost 2; bases outside the gene matches: 2.

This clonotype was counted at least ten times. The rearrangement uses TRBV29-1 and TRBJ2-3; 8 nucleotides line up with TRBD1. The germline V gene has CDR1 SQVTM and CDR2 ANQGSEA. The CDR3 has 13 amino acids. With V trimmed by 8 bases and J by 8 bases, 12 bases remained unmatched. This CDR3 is CSLRTGRLGTQYF. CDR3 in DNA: TGCAGCTTAAGGACAGGGCGGTTGGGTACGCAGTATTTT.

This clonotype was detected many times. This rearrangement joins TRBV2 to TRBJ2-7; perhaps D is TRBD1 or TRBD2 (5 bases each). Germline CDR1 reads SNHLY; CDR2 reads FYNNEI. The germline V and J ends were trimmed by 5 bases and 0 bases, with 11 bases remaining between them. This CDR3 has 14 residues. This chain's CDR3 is CASSRDPSSYEQYF. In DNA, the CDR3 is TGTGCCAGCAGTCGGGACCCCAGCTCCTACGAGCAGTACTTC. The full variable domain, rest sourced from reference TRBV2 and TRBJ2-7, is EPEVTQTPSHQVTQMGQEVILRCVPISNHLYFYWYRQILGQKVEFLVSFYNNEISEKSEIFDDQFSVERPDGSNFTLKIRSTKLEDSAMYFCASSRDPSSYEQYFGPGTRLTVT.

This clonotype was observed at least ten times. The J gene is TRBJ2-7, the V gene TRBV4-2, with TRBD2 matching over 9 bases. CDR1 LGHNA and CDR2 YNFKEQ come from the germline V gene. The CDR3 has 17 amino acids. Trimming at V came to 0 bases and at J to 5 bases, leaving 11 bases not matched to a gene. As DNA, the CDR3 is TGTGCCAGCAGCCAAGATGAGAGGACTAGCGAATTCCACGAGCAGTACTTC. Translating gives CASSQDERTSEFHEQYF.

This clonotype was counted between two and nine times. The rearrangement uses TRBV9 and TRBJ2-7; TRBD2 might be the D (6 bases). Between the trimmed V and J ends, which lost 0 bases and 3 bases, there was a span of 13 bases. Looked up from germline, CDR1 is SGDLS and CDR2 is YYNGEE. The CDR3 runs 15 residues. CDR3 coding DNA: TGTGCCAGCAGCGTAGGCGGGGCGCCCATCTACGAGCAGTACTTC. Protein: CASSVGGAPIYEQYF.

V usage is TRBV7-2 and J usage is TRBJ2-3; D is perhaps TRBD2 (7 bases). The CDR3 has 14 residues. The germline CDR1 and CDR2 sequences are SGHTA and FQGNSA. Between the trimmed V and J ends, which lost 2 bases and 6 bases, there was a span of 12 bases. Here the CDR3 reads CASSLRGGADTQYF. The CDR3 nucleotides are TGTGCCAGCAGCTTAAGAGGGGGGGCGGATACGCAGTATTTT.

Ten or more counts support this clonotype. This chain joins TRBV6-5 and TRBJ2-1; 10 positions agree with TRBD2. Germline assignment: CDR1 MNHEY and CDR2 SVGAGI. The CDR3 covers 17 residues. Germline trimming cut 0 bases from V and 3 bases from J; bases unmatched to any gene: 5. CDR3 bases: TGTGCCAGCAGTTACTCCCCCCTAGCGGGGGTCTACAATGAGCAGTTCTTC. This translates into CASSYSPLAGVYNEQFF.

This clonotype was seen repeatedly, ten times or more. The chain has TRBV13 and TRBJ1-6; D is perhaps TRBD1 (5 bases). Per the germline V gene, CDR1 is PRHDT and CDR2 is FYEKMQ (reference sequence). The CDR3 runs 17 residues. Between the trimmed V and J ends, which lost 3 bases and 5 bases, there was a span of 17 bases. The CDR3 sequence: CASSFLFGAGNNSPLHF. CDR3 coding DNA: TGTGCCAGCAGCTTCCTCTTTGGGGCAGGGAATAATTCACCCCTCCACTTT.

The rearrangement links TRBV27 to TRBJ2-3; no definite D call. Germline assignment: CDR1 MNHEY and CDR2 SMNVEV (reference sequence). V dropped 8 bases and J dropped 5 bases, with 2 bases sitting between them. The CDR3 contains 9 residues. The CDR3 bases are TGTGCCAGCGGAGATACGCAGTATTTT. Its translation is CASGDTQYF.

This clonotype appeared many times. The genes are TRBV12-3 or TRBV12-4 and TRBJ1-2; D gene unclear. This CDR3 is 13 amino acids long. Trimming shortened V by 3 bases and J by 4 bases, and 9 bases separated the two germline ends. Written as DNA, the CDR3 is TGTGCCAGCAGTTTTGGGCCTGGCTATGGCTACACCTTC. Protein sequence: CASSFGPGYGYTF.

Here the CDR3 DNA reads TGTGCCAGCAGCCATGGTGTATGGCAGGGGAATAATGAGCAGTTCTTC. This gives the protein CASSHGVWQGNNEQFF. This sequence joins TRBV7-9 and TRBJ2-1; D is perhaps TRBD1 (6 bases). Trimming pared 5 bases from V and 7 bases from J, leaving 21 bases between. CDR1 is SEHNR and CDR2 is FQNEAQ in the germline V gene (reference sequence). This CDR3 is built from 16 residues. The full variable domain, its missing parts supplied by reference TRBV7-9 and TRBJ2-1, is DTGVSQNPRHKITKRGQNVTFRCDPISEHNRLYWYRQTLGQGPEFLTYFQNEAQLEKSRLLSDRFSAERPKGSFSTLEIQRTEQGDSAMYLCASSHGVWQGNNEQFFGPGTRLTVL.